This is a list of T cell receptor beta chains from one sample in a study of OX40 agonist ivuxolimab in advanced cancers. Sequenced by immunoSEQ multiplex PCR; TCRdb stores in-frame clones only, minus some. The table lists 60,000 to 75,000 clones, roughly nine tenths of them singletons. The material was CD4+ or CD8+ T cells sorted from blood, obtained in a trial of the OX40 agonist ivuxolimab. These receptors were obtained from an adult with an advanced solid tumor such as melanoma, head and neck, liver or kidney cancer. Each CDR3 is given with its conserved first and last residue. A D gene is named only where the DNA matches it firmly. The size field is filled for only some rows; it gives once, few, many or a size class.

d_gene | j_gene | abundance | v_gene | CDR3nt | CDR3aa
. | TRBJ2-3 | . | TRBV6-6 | TGTGCCAGCAGTTACGGGGGGCTTCCCACAGATACGCAGTATTTT | CASSYGGLPTDTQYF
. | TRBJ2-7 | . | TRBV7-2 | TGTGCCAGCCAGGGGGGTAGCTCCTACGAGCAGTACTTC | CASQGGSSYEQYF
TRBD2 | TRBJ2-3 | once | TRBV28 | TGTGCCAGCAGTTTGATTGGGACTAGTCGGGGACGTGGAGATACGCAGTATTTT | CASSLIGTSRGRGDTQYF
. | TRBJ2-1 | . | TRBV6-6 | TGTGCCAGCAGGCAGCGGAGTCACAATGAGCAGTTCTTC | CASRQRSHNEQFF
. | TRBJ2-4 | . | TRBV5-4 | TGTGCCAGCAGCATCGAAAACATTCAGTACTTC | CASSIENIQYF
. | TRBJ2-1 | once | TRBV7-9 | TGTGCCAGCAGCTTAGACGTTTGGGAGCAGTTCTTC | CASSLDVWEQFF
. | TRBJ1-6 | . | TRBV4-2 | TGTGCCAGCAGCCAGCAAATATCCGGGTCCTATAATTCACCCCTCCACTTT | CASSQQISGSYNSPLHF
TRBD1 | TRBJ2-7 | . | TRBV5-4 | TGTGCCAGCAGGGGGGATACCGGGACAGGGCTTTACGAGCAGTACTTC | CASRGDTGTGLYEQYF
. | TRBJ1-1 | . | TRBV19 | TGTGCCAGTAGTAGCCGTGGAGCGGCGAACACTGAAGCTTTCTTT | CASSSRGAANTEAFF
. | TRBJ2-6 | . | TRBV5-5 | TGTGCCAGCAGCCCGGAGAGGACCGGGGCCAACGTCCTGACTTTC | CASSPERTGANVLTF
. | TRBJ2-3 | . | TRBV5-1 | TGCGCCAGCAGCTTGGATAACCCTTCCACAGATACGCAGTATTTT | CASSLDNPSTDTQYF
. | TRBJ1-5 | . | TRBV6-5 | TGTGCCAGCAGTTATTCAGGACAGAGCGATCAGCCCCAGCATTTT | CASSYSGQSDQPQHF
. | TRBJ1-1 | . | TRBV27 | TGTGCCAGCAGCATCACAGGGTCTGAAGCTTTCTTT | CASSITGSEAFF
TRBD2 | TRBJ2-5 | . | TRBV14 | TGTGCCAGCAGCCATTGGCGGGAGAGGCAAGAGACCCAGTACTTC | CASSHWRERQETQYF
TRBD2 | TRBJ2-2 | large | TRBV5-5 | TGTGCCAGCAACCAACTCACGGGGCTAGCGGCGAACACCGGGGAGCTGTTTTTT | CASNQLTGLAANTGELFF
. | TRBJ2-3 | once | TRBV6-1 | TGTGCCAGCAGTGAATGGAGTGGCAGCACAGATACGCAGTATTTT | CASSEWSGSTDTQYF
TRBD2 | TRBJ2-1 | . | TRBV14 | TGTGCCAGCAGCCCTACGAGCGGGACCAATGAGCAGTTCTTC | CASSPTSGTNEQFF
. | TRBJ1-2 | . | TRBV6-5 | TGTGCCAGCAGTTATTTAGGGACTAACTATGGCTACACCTTC | CASSYLGTNYGYTF
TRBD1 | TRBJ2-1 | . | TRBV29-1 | TGCAGCGTTGACTACGGGACAGACAATGAGCAGTTCTTC | CSVDYGTDNEQFF
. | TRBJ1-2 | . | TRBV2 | TGTGCCAGCAGTGAGTTTAGAAGGACAGACTATGGCTACACCTTC | CASSEFRRTDYGYTF
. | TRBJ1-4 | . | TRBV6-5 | TGTGCCAGCAGTTCCAACCCTCTCTATGAAAAACTGTTTTTT | CASSSNPLYEKLFF
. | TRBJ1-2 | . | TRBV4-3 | TGCGCCAGCAAAATTACCGGGACCGACTATGGCTACACCTTC | CASKITGTDYGYTF
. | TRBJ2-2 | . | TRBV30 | TGTGCCTGGAGCGAGAAAGGACTACCTTACACCGGGGAGCTGTTTTTT | CAWSEKGLPYTGELFF
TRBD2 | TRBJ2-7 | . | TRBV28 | TGTGCCAGCACCCCCAGTGGGGGGGGCTACGAGCAGTACTTC | CASTPSGGGYEQYF
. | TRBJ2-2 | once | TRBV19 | TGTGCCAGTAGTATCGGTGGGGAGCTGTTTTTT | CASSIGGELFF
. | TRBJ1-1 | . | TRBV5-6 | TGTGCCAGCAGCTATACCACTGAAGCTTTCTTT | CASSYTTEAFF
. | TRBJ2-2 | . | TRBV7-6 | TGTGCCAGCAGCTTAGGGGTGACAGGCGGTACCGGGGAGCTGTTTTTT | CASSLGVTGGTGELFF
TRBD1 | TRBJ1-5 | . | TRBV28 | TGTGCCAGCAGTTCGGACAGGGTCAATCAGCCCCAGCATTTT | CASSSDRVNQPQHF
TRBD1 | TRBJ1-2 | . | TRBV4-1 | TGCGCCAGCAGCCAAGAGGGGACAGCCGGATTCATCTACGACTACACCTTC | CASSQEGTAGFIYDYTF
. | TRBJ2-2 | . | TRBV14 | TGTGCCAGCAGCCAAGAGTGGACCGGGGAGCTGTTTTTT | CASSQEWTGELFF
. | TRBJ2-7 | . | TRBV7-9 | TGTGCCAGCAGCTTAGGTAGCAGAGTTTCCGAGCAGTACTTC | CASSLGSRVSEQYF
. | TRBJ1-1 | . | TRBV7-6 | TGTGCCAGCAGCTTAGCCGGTATGAACACTGAAGCTTTCTTT | CASSLAGMNTEAFF
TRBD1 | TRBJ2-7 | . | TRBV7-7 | TGTGCTAGCAGCTTAGGTTCAGGGGGCCCGTACGAGCAGTACTTC | CASSLGSGGPYEQYF
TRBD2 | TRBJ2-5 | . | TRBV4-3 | TGCGCCAGCAGCCAAACCGGACTAGCGGGAGGAGAGACCCAGTACTTC | CASSQTGLAGGETQYF
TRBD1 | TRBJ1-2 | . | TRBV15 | TGTGCCACCAGCAGAGACGGAGGACAGGGTGAAGGCTACACCTTC | CATSRDGGQGEGYTF
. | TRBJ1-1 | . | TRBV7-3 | TGTGCCAGCAGCTTAACTGGGAACACTGAAGCTTTCTTT | CASSLTGNTEAFF
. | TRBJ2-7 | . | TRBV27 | TGTGCCAGCAGTTGGCTCCACGGGACTCCCTACGAGCAGTACTTC | CASSWLHGTPYEQYF
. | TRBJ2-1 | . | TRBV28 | TGTGCCAGCACCTTAGGGGGGGCGACTAGGTGGTTCTTC | CASTLGGATRWFF
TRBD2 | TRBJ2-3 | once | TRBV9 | TGTGCCAGCAGCGCCTTTGCCGGGACTAGCGCAGATACGCAGTATTTT | CASSAFAGTSADTQYF
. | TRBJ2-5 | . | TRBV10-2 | TGCGCCAGCAGTGAGCAGGCTGTGGCAGCGTACCAAGAGACCCAGTACTTC | CASSEQAVAAYQETQYF
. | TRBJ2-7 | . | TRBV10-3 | TGTGCCATCAGTGAGTCGGGGGAGAGCTCCTACGAGCAGTACTTC | CAISESGESSYEQYF
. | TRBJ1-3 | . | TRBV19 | TGTGCCAGTACCCCATTGGCTGGAAACACCATATATTTT | CASTPLAGNTIYF
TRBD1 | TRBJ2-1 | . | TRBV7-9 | TGTGCCAGCAGCTCCTGGTACTTGACAGGGGGGTTTAATGAGCAGTTCTTC | CASSSWYLTGGFNEQFF
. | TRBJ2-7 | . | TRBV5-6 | TGTGCCAGCAGCTTGGCCCGGAGTCCCAACTACGAGCAGTACTTC | CASSLARSPNYEQYF
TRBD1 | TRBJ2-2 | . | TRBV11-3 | TGTGCCAGCAGCCCCCGGGACAGTCCGAACACCGGGGAGCTGTTTTTT | CASSPRDSPNTGELFF
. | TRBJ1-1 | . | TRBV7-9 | TGTGCCAGCAGCTCCCCTCAGTCCGTGTTTAACACTGAAGCTTTCTTT | CASSSPQSVFNTEAFF
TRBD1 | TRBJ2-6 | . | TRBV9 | TGTGCCAGCAGCGTAGCAAATTGGGACAGGGACTCTGGGGCCAACGTCCTGACTTTC | CASSVANWDRDSGANVLTF
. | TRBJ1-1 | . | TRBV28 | TGTGCCAGCAGTTTTCAGGGTTTAGTTGAAGCTTTCTTT | CASSFQGLVEAFF
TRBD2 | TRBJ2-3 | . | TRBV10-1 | TGCGCCAGCAGTGAGTCGGCTAGCGGGGGGACAGATACGCAGTATTTT | CASSESASGGTDTQYF
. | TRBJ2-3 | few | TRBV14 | TGTGCCAGCAGCCTCCGTGGGTTAATCAGTTGGCGTACGCCCACAGATACGCAGTATTTT | CASSLRGLISWRTPTDTQYF
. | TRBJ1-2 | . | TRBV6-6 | TGTGCCAGCAGTTACTCGAGGGGGTCGCTCCGTGACGGCTACACCTTC | CASSYSRGSLRDGYTF
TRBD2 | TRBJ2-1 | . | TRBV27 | TGTGCCAGCAGTCCTCCTAGCGGGGCTCTATCCTACAATGAGCAGTTCTTC | CASSPPSGALSYNEQFF
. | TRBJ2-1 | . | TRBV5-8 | TGTGCCAGCAGCGAAGAACAGGGTAGTGAGCAGTTCTTC | CASSEEQGSEQFF
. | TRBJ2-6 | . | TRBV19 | TGTGCCAGTAGTACTGATGGACGGCTGGACCTCTCTGGGGCCAACGTCCTGACTTTC | CASSTDGRLDLSGANVLTF
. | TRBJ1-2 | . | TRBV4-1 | TGCGCCAGCAGCCGGTCAGGGTACCATGGCTACACCTTC | CASSRSGYHGYTF
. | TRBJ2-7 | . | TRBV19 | TGTGCCAGTAGTATAGGTCGGGGTCTGGGCGAGCAGTACTTC | CASSIGRGLGEQYF
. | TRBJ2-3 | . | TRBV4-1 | TGCGCCAGCAGCCAAGAGTCCGTCCCAGATACGCAGTATTTT | CASSQESVPDTQYF